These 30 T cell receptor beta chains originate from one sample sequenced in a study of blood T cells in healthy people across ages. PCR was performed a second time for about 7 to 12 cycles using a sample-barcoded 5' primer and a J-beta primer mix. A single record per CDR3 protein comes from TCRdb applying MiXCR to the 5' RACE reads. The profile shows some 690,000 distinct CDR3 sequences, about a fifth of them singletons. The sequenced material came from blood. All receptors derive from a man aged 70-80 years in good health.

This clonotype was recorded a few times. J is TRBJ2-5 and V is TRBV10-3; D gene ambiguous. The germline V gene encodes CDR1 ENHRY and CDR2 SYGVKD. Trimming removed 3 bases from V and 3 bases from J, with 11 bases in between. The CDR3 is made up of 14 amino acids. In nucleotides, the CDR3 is TGTGCCATCAGTGACCCGTTGCAGGAAGAGACCCAGTACTTC. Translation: CAISDPLQEETQYF.

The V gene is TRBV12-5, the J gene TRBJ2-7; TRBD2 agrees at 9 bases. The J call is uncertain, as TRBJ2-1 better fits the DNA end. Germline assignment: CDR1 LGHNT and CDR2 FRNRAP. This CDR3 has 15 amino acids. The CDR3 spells CASGTGLALYNEQFF. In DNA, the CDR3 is TGTGCTAGTGGCACAGGACTAGCGCTCTACAATGAGCAGTTCTTC.

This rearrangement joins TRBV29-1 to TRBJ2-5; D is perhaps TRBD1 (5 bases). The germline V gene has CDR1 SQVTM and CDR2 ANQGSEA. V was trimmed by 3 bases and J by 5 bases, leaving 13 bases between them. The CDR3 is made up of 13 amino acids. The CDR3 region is CSVDRATQETQYF. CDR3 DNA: TGCAGCGTTGACAGGGCGACGCAGGAGACCCAGTACTTC.

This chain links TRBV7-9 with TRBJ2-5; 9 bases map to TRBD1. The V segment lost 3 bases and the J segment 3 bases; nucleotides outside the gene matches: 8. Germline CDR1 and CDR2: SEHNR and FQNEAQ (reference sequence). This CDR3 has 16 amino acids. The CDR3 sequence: CASSFMPGQGEETQYF. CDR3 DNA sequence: TGTGCCAGCAGCTTTATGCCGGGACAGGGAGAAGAGACCCAGTACTTC.

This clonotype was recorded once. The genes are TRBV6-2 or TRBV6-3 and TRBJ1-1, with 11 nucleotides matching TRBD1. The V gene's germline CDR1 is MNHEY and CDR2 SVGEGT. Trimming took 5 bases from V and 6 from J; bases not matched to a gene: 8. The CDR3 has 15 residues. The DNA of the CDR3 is TGTGCCAGCAGTGGACAGGGGGCAAGGGTGGCTGAAGCTTTCTTT. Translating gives CASSGQGARVAEAFF.

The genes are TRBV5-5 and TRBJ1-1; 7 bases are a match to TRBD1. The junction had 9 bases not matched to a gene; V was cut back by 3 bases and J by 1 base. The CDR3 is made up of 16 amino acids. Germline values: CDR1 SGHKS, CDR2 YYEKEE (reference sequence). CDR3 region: CASSSQPGQKNTEAFF. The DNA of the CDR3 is TGTGCCAGCAGCTCGCAGCCGGGACAGAAGAACACTGAAGCTTTCTTT.

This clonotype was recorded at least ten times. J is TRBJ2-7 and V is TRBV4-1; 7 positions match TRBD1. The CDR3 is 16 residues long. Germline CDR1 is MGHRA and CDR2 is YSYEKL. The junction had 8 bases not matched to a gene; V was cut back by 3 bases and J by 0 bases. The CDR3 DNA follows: TGCGCCAGCAGCCAGGTACAGGGGCCCTCCTCCTACGAGCAGTACTTC. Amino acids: CASSQVQGPSSYEQYF.

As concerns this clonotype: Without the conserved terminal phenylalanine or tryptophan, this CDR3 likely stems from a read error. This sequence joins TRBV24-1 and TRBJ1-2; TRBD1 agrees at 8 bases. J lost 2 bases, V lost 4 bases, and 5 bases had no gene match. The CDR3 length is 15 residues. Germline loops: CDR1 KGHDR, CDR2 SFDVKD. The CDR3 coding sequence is TGTGCCACCAGTGACGGACCAGGGGGCAACTATGGCTACACCCTC. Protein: CATSDGPGGNYGYTL.

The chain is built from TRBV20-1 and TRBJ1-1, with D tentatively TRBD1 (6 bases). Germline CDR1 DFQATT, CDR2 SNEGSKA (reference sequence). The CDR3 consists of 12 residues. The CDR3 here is CSSWEGVTEAFF. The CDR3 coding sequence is TGCAGCTCTTGGGAGGGGGTCACTGAAGCTTTCTTT.

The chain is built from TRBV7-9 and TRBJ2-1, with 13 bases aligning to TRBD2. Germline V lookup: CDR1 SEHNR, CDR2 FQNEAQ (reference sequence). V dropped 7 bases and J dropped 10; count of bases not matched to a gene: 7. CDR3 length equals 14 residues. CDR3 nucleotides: TGTGCCAGCAACCCGGGACTAGCGGGATACGAGCAGTTCTTC. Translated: CASNPGLAGYEQFF.

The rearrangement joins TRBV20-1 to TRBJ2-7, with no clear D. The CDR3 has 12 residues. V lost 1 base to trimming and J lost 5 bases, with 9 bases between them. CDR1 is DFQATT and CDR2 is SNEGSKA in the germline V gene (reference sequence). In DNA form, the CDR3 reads TGCAGTGCTAGAGTCGAGGCCCACGAGCAGTACTTC. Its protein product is CSARVEAHEQYF.

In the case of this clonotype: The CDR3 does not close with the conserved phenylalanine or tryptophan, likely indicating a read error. The CDR3 spells CASSDLSGRTFSQAKNIQYL. As DNA, the CDR3 is TGTGCCAGCAGTGACCTGAGCGGGAGGACCTTTAGTCAGGCCAAAAACATTCAGTACCTC. This rearrangement joins TRBV2 to TRBJ2-4; 9 bases line up with TRBD2. This CDR3 has 20 amino acids. Trimming took 3 bases from V and 1 from J; bases not matched to a gene: 16. In germline, CDR1 is SNHLY, CDR2 FYNNEI.

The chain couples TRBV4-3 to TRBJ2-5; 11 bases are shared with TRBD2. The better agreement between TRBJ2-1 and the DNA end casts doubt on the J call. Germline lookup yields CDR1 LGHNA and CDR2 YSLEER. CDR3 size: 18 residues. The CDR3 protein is CASSQDVASGGRNNEQFF. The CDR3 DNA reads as TGCGCCAGCAGCCAAGATGTGGCTAGCGGGGGGCGAAACAATGAGCAGTTCTTC.

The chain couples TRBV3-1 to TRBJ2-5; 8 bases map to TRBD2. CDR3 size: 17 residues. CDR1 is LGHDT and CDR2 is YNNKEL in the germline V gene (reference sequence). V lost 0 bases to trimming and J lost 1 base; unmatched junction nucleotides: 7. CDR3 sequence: CASSQDFLAGLQETQYF. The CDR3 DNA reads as TGTGCCAGCAGCCAAGATTTTCTAGCGGGCCTCCAAGAGACCCAGTACTTC.

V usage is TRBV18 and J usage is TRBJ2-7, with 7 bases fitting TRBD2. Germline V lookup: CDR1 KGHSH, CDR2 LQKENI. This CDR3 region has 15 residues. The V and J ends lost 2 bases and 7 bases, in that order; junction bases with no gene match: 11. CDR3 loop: CASSPVGSGPREQYF. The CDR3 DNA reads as TGTGCCAGCTCACCAGTAGGTAGCGGGCCGCGTGAGCAGTACTTC.

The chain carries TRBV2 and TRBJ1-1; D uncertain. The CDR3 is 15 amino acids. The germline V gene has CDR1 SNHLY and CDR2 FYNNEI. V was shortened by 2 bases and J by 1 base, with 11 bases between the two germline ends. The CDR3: CASSERIRTNTEAFF. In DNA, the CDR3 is TGTGCCAGCAGTGAAAGGATCAGGACGAACACTGAAGCTTTCTTT. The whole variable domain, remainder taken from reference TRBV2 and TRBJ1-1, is EPEVTQTPSHQVTQMGQEVILRCVPISNHLYFYWYRQILGQKVEFLVSFYNNEISEKSEIFDDQFSVERPDGSNFTLKIRSTKLEDSAMYFCASSERIRTNTEAFFGQGTRLTVV.

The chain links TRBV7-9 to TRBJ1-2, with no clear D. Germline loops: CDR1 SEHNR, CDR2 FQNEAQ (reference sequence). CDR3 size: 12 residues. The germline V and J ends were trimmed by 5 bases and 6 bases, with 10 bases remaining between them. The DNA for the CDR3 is TGTGCCAGCAGCGGTGATATAGATGGCTACACCTTC. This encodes CASSGDIDGYTF.

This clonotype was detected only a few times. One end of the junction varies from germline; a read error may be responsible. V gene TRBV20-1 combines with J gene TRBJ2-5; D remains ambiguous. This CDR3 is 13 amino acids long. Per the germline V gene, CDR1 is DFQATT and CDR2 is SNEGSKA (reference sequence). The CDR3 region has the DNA TGCAGTGCTAGTAAAGGCTTTCAAGAGGCCCAGTACTTC. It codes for CSASKGFQEAQYF.

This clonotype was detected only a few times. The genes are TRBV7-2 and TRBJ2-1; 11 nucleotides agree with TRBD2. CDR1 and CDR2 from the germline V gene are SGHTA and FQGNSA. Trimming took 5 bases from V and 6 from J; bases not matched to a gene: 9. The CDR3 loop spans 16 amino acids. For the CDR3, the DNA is TGTGCCAGCAGCAACTTCGGTAGCGGGAGGGTCAATGAGCAGTTCTTC. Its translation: CASSNFGSGRVNEQFF.

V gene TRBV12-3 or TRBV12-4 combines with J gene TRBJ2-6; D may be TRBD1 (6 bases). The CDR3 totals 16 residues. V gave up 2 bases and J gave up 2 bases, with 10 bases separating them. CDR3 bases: TGTGCCAGCAGTTTACCAGGGGTCGCTGGGGCCAACGTCCTGACTTTC. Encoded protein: CASSLPGVAGANVLTF.

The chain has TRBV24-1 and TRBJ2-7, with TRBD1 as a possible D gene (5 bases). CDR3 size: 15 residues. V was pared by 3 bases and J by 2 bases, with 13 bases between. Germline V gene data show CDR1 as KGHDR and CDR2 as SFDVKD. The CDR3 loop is CATSDQTEDTYEQYV. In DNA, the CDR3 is TGTGCCACCAGTGATCAGACAGAAGATACCTACGAGCAGTACGTC.

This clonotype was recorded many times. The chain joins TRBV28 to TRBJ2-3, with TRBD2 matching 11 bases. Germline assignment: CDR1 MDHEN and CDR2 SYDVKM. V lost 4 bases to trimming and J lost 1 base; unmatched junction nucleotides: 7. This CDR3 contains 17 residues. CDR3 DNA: TGTGCCAGCAGTTCCCCCGTTAGCGGGGGGGGCACAGATACGCAGTATTTT. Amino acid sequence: CASSSPVSGGGTDTQYF. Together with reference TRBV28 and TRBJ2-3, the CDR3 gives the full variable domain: DVKVTQSSRYLVKRTGEKVFLECVQDMDHENMFWYRQDPGLGLRLIYFSYDVKMKEKGDIPEGYSVSREKKERFSLILESASTNQTSMYLCASSSPVSGGGTDTQYFGPGTRLTVL.

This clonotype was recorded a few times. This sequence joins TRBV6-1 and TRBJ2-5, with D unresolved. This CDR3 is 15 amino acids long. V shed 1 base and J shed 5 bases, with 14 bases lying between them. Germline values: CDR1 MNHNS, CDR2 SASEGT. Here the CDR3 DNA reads TGTGCCAGCAGTGAAGGGCCGGCCCTCCAGGAGACCCAGTACTTC. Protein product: CASSEGPALQETQYF.

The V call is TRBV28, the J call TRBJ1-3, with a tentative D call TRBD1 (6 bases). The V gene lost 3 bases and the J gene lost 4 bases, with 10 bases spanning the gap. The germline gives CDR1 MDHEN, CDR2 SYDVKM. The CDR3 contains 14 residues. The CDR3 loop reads CASSFPGQGNTIYF. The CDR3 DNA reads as TGTGCCAGCAGTTTCCCCGGACAGGGAAACACCATATATTTT. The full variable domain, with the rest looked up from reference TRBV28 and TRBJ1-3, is DVKVTQSSRYLVKRTGEKVFLECVQDMDHENMFWYRQDPGLGLRLIYFSYDVKMKEKGDIPEGYSVSREKKERFSLILESASTNQTSMYLCASSFPGQGNTIYFGEGSWLTVV.

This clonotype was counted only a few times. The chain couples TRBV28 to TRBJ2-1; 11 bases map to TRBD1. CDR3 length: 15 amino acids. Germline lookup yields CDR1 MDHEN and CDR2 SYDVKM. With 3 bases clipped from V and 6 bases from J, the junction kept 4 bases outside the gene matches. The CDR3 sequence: CASSFRDRGINEQFF. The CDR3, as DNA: TGTGCCAGCAGTTTCCGGGACAGGGGGATCAATGAGCAGTTCTTC.

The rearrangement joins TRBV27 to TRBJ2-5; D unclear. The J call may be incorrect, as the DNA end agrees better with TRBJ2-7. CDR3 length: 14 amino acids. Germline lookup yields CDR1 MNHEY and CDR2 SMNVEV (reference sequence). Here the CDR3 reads CASSFSVGGYEQYF. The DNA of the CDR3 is TGTGCCAGCAGTTTCTCCGTAGGCGGCTACGAGCAGTACTTC.

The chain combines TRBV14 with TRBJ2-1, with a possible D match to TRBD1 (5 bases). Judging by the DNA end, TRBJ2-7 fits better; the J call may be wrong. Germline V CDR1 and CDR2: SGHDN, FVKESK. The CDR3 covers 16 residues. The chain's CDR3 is CASSQAAGYPTYEQYF. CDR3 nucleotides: TGTGCCAGCAGCCAAGCCGCAGGGTACCCCACCTACGAGCAGTACTTC.

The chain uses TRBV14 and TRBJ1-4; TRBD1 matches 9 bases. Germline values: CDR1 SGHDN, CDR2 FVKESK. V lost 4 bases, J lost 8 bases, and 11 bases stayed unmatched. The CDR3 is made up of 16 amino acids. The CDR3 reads CASSLRQGVGGEKLFF. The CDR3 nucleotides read TGTGCCAGCAGCCTTCGACAGGGGGTCGGCGGGGAAAAACTGTTTTTT.

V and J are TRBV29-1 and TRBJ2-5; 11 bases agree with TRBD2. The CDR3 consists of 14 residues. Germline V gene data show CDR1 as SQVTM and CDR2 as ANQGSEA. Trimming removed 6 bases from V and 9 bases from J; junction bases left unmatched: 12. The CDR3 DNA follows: TGCAGCGTCCCACTAGCGGGGGCCCCTACGGCCCAGTACTTC. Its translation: CSVPLAGAPTAQYF.

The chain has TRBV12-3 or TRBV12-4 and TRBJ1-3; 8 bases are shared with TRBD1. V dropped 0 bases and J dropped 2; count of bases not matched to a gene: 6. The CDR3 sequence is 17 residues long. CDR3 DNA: TGTGCCAGCAGTTTAGCTCCTGACAGGGGACCTGGAAACACCATATATTTT. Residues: CASSLAPDRGPGNTIYF.